Below, one T cell receptor (beta chain) is given with its context. Sequencing used immunoSEQ multiplex PCR; TCRdb keeps in-frame clones, though not all of them. The table lists roughly 430,000 clones, approximately 91% of them singletons, with roughly 1.4% in the top ten. Looked up from germline, CDR1 is SGHTS and CDR2 is YDEGEE. V dropped 0 bases and J dropped 1 base, with 16 bases sitting between them. There are 17 residues in the CDR3. This sample was taken from a study of blood T cell repertoires in COVID-19. The TCR comes from a woman between 18 and 29 years old who had been exposed to COVID-19. The chain joins TRBV5-8 to TRBJ2-5; weak D call: TRBD1 (6 bases). The sequenced sample consisted of PBMCs or T cells enriched from blood (not recorded which). Here the CDR3 DNA reads TGTGCCAGCAGCTTGGAAGGGTGGACAGCGAGCCAAGAGACCCAGTACTTC. Translating gives CASSLEGWTASQETQYF.